Below, 11 T cell receptor beta chains from the same sample are listed, as sequenced in a study of T cell repertoires in aging, cancer and after chemotherapy. A mixed TRB-A/B primer pool amplified rearranged TRB by multiplex touch-down PCR. TCRdb recomputed calls from the multiplex PCR reads with MiXCR, one row per CDR3 protein. Here the sample spans 2,000 or so distinct CDR3 sequences, about 60% being singletons. Amplification of TCR beta used genomic DNA extracted from peripheral blood. Sequenced sample: blood. These receptors were collected from a human donor with a solid tumor.

The V gene is TRBV6-5, the J gene TRBJ2-1; tentative D call: TRBD2 (5 bases). Between the trimmed V and J ends, which lost 0 bases and 5 bases, there was a span of 14 bases. The CDR3 consists of 16 residues. The germline V gene encodes CDR1 MNHEY and CDR2 SVGAGI. As DNA, the CDR3 is TGTGCCAGCAGTTACTCGAGGGTTTGGGCAGACAATGAGCAGTTCTTC. Residues: CASSYSRVWADNEQFF.

J is TRBJ2-1 and V is TRBV29-1; D may be TRBD1 or TRBD2 (5 bases each). Germline CDR1 SQVTM, CDR2 ANQGSEA. This CDR3 is 13 amino acids long. CDR3 DNA: TGCACCTCGTCGGGGACCACCTACAATGAGCAGTTCTTC. As protein: CTSSGTTYNEQFF.

This clonotype was recorded once. The chain uses TRBV19 and TRBJ2-1; 9 bases match TRBD1. Germline lookup yields CDR1 LNHDA and CDR2 SQIVND (reference sequence). The CDR3 totals 14 residues. The ends lost 7 bases at V and 5 bases at J; junction bases unmatched: 6. The CDR3 region has the DNA TGTGCCAGTACCATACAGGGGGCGAACAATGAGCAGTTCTTC. Its translation is CASTIQGANNEQFF.

This chain joins TRBV28 and TRBJ2-3; D remains ambiguous. The CDR3 runs to 15 residues. With 3 bases removed from V and 5 bases from J, the gap between germline ends came to 15 bases. The germline CDR1 and CDR2 sequences are MDHEN and SYDVKM. This CDR3 reads CASSFGLVSGDTQYF. The CDR3 nucleotides read TGTGCCAGCAGTTTTGGGCTAGTGAGTGGAGATACGCAGTATTTT.

CDR3 amino acids: CASSQVSGGPLGTQYF. The DNA of the CDR3 is TGTGCCAGCAGCCAAGTTAGCGGGGGACCTTTGGGTACGCAGTATTTT. This rearrangement joins TRBV4-2 to TRBJ2-3, with 9 nucleotides matching TRBD2. The CDR3 is made up of 16 amino acids. The trim removed 1 base at V and 8 bases at J, leaving 10 bases unmatched. Germline CDR1 reads LGHNA; CDR2 reads YNFKEQ.

The chain combines TRBV19 with TRBJ2-6; D is uncertain. Germline assignment: CDR1 LNHDA and CDR2 SQIVND (reference sequence). V lost 4 bases to trimming and J lost 0 bases, with 10 bases between them. The CDR3 length is 16 residues. The CDR3, as DNA: TGTGCCAGTAGTAGAGTTGGATACTCTGGGGCCAACGTCCTGACTTTC. Translated, it gives CASSRVGYSGANVLTF. The full variable domain, with the rest looked up from reference TRBV19 and TRBJ2-6, is DGGITQSPKYLFRKEGQNVTLSCEQNLNHDAMYWYRQDPGQGLRLIYYSQIVNDFQKGDIAEGYSVSREKKESFPLTVTSAQKNPTAFYLCASSRVGYSGANVLTFGAGSRLTVL.

In its sample, this clonotype was seen once. This rearrangement joins TRBV20-1 to TRBJ2-1; TRBD2 matches at 13 bases. The CDR3 contains 15 residues. The germline CDR1 and CDR2 sequences are DFQATT and SNEGSKA (reference sequence). The V segment lost 0 bases and the J segment 7 bases; nucleotides outside the gene matches: 3. For the CDR3, the DNA is TGCAGTGCTAGAGAGAGGACTAGCGGGAGAAATGAGCAGTTCTTC. This codes for CSARERTSGRNEQFF.

This sequence joins TRBV12-3 or TRBV12-4 and TRBJ1-1, with D hard to call. There are 12 residues in the CDR3. V lost 4 bases and J lost 7, with 10 bases in between. For the CDR3, the DNA is TGTGCCAGCAGTTCCGGGTCTAGTGAAGCTTTCTTT. Translation gives CASSSGSSEAFF.

This clonotype was seen a few times. The CDR3 protein is CASTQGQDIQYF. DNA for the CDR3: TGTGCCAGCACCCAGGGGCAGGACATTCAGTACTTC. The chain links TRBV12-3 or TRBV12-4 to TRBJ2-4, with a tentative D call TRBD1 (6 bases). This CDR3 is built from 12 residues. The V end lost 7 bases, the J end lost 8 bases, and 12 bases lay between the germline ends.

V usage is TRBV5-6 and J usage is TRBJ1-6; D gene unclear. Trimming removed 0 bases at V and 7 bases at J, with 5 bases between. The CDR3 is 13 amino acids. Germline-derived CDR1 and CDR2 are SGHDT and YYEEEE. The DNA of the CDR3 is TGTGCCAGCAGCTTGGCCCACAATTCACCCCTCCACTTT. Protein product: CASSLAHNSPLHF.

A few counts support this clonotype. V usage is TRBV29-1 and J usage is TRBJ2-5, with 8 bases identical to TRBD1. Germline V gene lookup returns CDR1 SQVTM and CDR2 ANQGSEA. V shed 2 bases and J 8 bases; nucleotides not matched to a gene: 7. This CDR3 contains 13 residues. Here the CDR3 reads CSVERTGPGTQYF. Here the CDR3 DNA reads TGCAGCGTTGAACGGACAGGGCCAGGAACCCAGTACTTC.